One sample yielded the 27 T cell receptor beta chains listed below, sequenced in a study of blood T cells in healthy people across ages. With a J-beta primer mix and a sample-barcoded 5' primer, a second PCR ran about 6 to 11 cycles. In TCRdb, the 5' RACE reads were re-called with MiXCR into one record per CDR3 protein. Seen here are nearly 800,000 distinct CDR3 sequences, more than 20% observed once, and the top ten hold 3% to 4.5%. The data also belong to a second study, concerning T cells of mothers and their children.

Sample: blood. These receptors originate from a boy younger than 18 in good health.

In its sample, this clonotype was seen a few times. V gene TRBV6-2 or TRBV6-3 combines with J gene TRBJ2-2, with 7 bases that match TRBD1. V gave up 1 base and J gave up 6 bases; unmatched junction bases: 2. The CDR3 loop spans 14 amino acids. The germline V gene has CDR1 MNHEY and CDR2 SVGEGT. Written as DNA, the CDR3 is TGTGCCAGCAGTTACTTAGGGGGCTCCGGGGAGCTGTTTTTT. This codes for CASSYLGGSGELFF.

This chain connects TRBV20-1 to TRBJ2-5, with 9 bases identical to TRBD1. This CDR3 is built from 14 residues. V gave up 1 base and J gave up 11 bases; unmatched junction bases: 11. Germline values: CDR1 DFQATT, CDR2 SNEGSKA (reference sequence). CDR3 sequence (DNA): TGCAGTGCTAGAGGGGACAGGGTAAGAGTGGAGCAGTACTTC. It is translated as CSARGDRVRVEQYF.

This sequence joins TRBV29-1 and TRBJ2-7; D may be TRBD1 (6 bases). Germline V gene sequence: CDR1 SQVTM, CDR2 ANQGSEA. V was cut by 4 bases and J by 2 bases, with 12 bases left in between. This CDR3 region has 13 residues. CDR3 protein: CSVVPTGTYEQYF. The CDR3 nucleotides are TGCAGCGTTGTCCCAACAGGGACCTACGAGCAGTACTTC.

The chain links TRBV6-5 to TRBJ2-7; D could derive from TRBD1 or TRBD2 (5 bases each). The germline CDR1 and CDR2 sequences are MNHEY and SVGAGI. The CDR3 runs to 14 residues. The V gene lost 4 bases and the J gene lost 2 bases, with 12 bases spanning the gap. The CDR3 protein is CASSFGDGTYEQYF. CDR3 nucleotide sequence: TGTGCCAGCAGTTTCGGGGACGGAACCTACGAGCAGTACTTC.

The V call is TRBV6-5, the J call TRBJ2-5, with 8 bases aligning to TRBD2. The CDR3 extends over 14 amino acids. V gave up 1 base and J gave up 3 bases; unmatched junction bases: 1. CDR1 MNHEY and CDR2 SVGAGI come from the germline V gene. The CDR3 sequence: CASSYFSGEETQYF. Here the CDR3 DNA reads TGTGCCAGCAGTTACTTTAGCGGGGAAGAGACCCAGTACTTC.

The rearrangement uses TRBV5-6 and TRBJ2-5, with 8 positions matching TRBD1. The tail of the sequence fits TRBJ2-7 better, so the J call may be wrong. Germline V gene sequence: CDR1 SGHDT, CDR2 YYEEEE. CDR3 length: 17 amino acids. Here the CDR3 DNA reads TGTGCCAGCAGCTTGCAAGTACGACAGGGGACTTCCTACGAGCAGTACTTC. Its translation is CASSLQVRQGTSYEQYF.

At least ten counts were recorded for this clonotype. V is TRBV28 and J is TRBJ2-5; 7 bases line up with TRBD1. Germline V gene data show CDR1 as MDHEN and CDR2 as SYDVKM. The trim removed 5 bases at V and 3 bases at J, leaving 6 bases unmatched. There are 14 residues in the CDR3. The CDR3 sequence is CASSPSGTEETQYF. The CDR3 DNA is TGTGCCAGCAGTCCCTCCGGGACAGAAGAGACCCAGTACTTC.

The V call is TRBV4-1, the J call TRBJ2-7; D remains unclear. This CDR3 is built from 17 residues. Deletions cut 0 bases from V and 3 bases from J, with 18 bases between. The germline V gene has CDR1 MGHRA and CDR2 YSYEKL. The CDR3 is CASSQDLFQDPIYEQYF. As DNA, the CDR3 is TGCGCCAGCAGCCAAGACCTCTTTCAGGACCCCATCTACGAGCAGTACTTC.

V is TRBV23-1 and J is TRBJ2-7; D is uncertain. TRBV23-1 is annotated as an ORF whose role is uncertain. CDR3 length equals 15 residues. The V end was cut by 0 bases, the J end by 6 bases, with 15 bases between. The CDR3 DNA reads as TGCGCCAGCAGTCAATCGTTTTTGAAGGATCGCGAGCAGTACTTC. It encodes CASSQSFLKDREQYF.

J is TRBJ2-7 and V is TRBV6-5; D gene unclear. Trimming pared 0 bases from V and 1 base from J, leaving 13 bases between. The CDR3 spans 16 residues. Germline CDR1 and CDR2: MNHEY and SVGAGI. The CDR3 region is CASSYSSRVTSYEQYF. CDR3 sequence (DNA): TGTGCCAGCAGTTACTCGAGCCGTGTAACGTCCTACGAGCAGTACTTC.

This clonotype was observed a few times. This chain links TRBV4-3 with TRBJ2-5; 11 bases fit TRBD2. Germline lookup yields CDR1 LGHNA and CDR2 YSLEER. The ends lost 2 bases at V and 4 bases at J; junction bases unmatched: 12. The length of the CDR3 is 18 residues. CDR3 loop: CASSQRPFSGGATETQYF. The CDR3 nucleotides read TGCGCCAGCAGCCAAAGGCCATTTAGCGGGGGGGCCACAGAGACCCAGTACTTC.

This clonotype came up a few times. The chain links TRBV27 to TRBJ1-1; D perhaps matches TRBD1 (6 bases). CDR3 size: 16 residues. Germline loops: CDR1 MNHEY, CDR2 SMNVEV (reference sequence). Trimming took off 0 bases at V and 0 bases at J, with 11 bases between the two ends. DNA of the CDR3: TGTGCCAGCAGTTTATCATCTGGGACACTGAACACTGAAGCTTTCTTT. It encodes CASSLSSGTLNTEAFF.

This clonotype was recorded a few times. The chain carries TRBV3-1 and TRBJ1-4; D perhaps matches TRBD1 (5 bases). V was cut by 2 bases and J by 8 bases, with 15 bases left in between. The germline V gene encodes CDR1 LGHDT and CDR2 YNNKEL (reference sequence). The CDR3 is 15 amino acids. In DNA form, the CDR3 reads TGTGCCAGCAGCCAATTGTCCTTGGGGGACGAAAAACTGTTTTTT. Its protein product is CASSQLSLGDEKLFF.

Written as DNA, the CDR3 is TGTGCCAGCCGGGGGGCAGGGGTCACCTACGAGCAGTACTTC. This gives the protein CASRGAGVTYEQYF. The chain recombines TRBV13 with TRBJ2-7, with D perhaps matching TRBD2 (7 bases). The germline CDR1 and CDR2 sequences are PRHDT and FYEKMQ (reference sequence). The CDR3 has 14 residues. V shed 8 bases and J shed 2 bases, with 16 bases lying between them.

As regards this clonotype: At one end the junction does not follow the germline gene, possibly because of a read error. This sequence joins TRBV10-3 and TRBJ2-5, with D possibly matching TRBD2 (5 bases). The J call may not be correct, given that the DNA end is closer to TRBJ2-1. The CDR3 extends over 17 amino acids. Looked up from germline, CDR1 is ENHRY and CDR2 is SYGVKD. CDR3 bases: TGTGCCGTCAGTGAGGGAATGATGGGTACTAGGAACGATGAGCAGTTCTTC. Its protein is CAVSEGMMGTRNDEQFF.

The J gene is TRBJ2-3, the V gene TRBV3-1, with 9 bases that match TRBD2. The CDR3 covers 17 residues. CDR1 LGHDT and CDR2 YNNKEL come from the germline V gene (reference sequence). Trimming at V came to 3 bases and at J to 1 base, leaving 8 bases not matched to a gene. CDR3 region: CASSQAGGLRRTDTQYF. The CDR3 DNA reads TGTGCCAGCAGCCAGGCGGGGGGGCTACGACGCACAGATACGCAGTATTTT.

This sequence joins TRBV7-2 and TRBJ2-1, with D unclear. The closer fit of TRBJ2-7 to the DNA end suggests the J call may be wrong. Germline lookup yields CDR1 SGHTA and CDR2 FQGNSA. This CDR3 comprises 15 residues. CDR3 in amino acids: CASSLASSYSYEQYF. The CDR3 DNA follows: TGTGCCAGCAGCTTAGCCAGCAGCTACTCCTACGAGCAGTACTTC.

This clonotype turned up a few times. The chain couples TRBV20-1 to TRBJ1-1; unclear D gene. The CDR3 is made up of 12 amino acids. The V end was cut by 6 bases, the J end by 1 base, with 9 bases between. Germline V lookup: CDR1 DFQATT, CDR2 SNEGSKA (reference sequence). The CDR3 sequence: CSARAENTEAFF. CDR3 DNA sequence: TGCAGTGCCCGGGCAGAGAACACTGAAGCTTTCTTT.

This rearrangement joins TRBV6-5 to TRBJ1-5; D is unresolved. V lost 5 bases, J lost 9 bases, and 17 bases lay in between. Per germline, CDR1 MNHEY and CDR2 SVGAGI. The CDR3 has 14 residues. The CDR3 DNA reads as TGTGCCAGCAGTCAGGACCGAAGCAGGCTGCCCCAGCATTTT. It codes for CASSQDRSRLPQHF.

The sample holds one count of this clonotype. As DNA, the CDR3 is TGTGCCAGCAGCCAAGGGGTGGGTGTCTACAATGAGCAGTTCTTC. Translated, it gives CASSQGVGVYNEQFF. The chain recombines TRBV3-1 with TRBJ2-1, with D hard to call. The CDR3 covers 15 residues. Germline V gene sequence: CDR1 LGHDT, CDR2 YNNKEL (reference sequence). Trimming pared 1 base from V and 3 bases from J, leaving 10 bases between.

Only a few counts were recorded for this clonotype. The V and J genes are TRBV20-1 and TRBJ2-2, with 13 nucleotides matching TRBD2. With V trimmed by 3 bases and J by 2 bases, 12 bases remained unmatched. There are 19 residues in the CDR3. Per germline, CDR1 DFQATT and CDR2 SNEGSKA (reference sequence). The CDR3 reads CSASPGLAGFGDNTGELFF. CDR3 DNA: TGCAGTGCTAGTCCGGGACTAGCGGGATTTGGAGATAACACCGGGGAGCTGTTTTTT.

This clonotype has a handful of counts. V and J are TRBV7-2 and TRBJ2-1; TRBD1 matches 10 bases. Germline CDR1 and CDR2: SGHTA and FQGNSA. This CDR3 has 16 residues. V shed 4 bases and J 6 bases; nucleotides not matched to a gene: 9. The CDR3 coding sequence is TGTGCCAGCAGCTCGGACCGGGACAGGGGTGGCAATGAGCAGTTCTTC. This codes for CASSSDRDRGGNEQFF.

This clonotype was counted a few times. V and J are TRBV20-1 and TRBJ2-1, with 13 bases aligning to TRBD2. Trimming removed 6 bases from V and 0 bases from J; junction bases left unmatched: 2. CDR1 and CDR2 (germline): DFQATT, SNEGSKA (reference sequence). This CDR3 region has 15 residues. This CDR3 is CSARTSGSSYNEQFF. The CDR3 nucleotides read TGCAGTGCCAGGACTAGCGGGAGCTCCTACAATGAGCAGTTCTTC.

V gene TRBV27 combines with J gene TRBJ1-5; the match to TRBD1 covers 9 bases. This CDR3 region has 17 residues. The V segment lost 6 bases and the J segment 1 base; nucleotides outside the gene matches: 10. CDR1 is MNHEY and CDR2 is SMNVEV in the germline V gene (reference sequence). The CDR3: CASRPRQGEKSNQPQHF. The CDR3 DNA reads TGTGCCAGCAGACCGAGACAGGGGGAGAAGAGCAATCAGCCCCAGCATTTT.

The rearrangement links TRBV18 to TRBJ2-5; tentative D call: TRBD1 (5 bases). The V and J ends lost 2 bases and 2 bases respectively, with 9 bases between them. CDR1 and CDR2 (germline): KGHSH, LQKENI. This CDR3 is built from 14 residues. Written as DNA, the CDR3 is TGTGCCAGCTCACCAGACAGTACACAAGAGACCCAGTACTTC. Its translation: CASSPDSTQETQYF.

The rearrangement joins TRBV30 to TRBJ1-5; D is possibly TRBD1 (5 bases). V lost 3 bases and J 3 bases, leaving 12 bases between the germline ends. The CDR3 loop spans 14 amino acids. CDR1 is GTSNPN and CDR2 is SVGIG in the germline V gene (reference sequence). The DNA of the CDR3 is TGTGCCTGGAGCCTCGGGGCAGACAATCAGCCCCAGCATTTT. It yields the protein CAWSLGADNQPQHF.

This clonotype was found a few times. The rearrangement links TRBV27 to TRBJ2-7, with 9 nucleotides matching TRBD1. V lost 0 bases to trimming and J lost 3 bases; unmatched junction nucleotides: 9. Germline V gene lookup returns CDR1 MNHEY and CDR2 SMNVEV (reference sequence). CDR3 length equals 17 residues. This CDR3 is CASSLSPWRTGVYEQYF. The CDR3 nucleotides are TGTGCCAGCAGTTTATCCCCTTGGCGGACAGGGGTCTACGAGCAGTACTTC.